This TCR beta chain was recovered during a study of T cell responses to AZD1222 COVID-19 vaccine. J lost 0 bases, V lost 5 bases, and 8 bases had no gene match. Germline CDR1 and CDR2: LNHDA and SQIVND (reference sequence). The CDR3 has 16 amino acids. Clones were sequenced by immunoSEQ multiplex PCR, and TCRdb holds only the in-frame ones, with some missing. The sample has more than 70,000 clones, just over 85% seen once. Comment on this clone: Its target is unknown.

Study-level findings and limits: Spike regions recognized by vaccine-associated CD4 TCRs spanned the protein, led by 160-218 and 743-854. Donors, mostly white British, included more females; clonal diversity was possibly underestimated. AZD1222 recipients seropositive at baseline numbered only six or seven.

The sample was peripheral blood, taken on day 0 of AZD1222 vaccination. The receptor was derived from an adult in good health. This chain uses TRBV19 with TRBJ2-3; 7 bases agree with TRBD2. The chain's CDR3 is CASSGLADSSTDTQYF. The CDR3 nucleotides are TGTGCCAGTAGTGGTCTAGCGGATTCCAGCACAGATACGCAGTATTTT.